A selection of T cell receptor beta chains follows, all from one sample in a study of blood T cell repertoires in COVID-19. The data were produced by immunoSEQ multiplex PCR, yet TCRdb's version contains in-frame clones alone and is incomplete. The sample yields fewer than 200,000 clones, 84% seen once. Sequencing used PBMCs or T cells enriched from blood (not recorded which). These receptors were taken from a man aged 50-59 years who had recovered from COVID-19. The CDR3 runs from the conserved cysteine through the conserved F or W. A D gene is named only where the DNA matches it firmly. Clone size, where shown, is once, few, many, or a class for clones that have expanded.

CDR3nt	CDR3aa	j_gene	d_gene	len	abundance	v_gene
TGTGCCAGCAGTCCCTCGGGGAGGGATAACGTCCTGACTTTC	CASSPSGRDNVLTF	TRBJ2-6	TRBD2	14	.	TRBV28
TGCGCCAGCAGCGTTACTAGCGGGGGGGCCAATGAGCAGTTCTTC	CASSVTSGGANEQFF	TRBJ2-1	TRBD2	15	once	TRBV5-1
TGTGCCAGTAGTATTGTATCCGGGAGGCATAGCAATCAGCCCCAGCATTTT	CASSIVSGRHSNQPQHF	TRBJ1-5	.	17	.	TRBV19
TGTGCCAGTCGCCCCGACAGGCTGAACACTGAAGCTTTCTTT	CASRPDRLNTEAFF	TRBJ1-1	.	14	.	TRBV19
TGTGCCAGCAGCCGACTTGGGGGGGGGTCCCCAGATACGCAGTATTTT	CASSRLGGGSPDTQYF	TRBJ2-3	TRBD2	16	.	TRBV3-1/TRBV3-2
TGTGCCACCAGCAGCCGTAAGACAGGGGAGGGCTACACCTTC	CATSSRKTGEGYTF	TRBJ1-2	TRBD1	14	few	TRBV15
TGTGCCAGCAGCGTAGGAACAGGAAACACCATATATTTT	CASSVGTGNTIYF	TRBJ1-3	.	13	.	TRBV9
TGTGCCTGGACCGCGACAGGGGCCAGTGGCTACACCTTC	CAWTATGASGYTF	TRBJ1-2	TRBD1	13	.	TRBV30
TGCAGCGTGGGACAGGGACGCACAGATACGCAGTATTTT	CSVGQGRTDTQYF	TRBJ2-3	TRBD1	13	.	TRBV29-1
TGTGCCAGCAGCTTAGGACTAGCCTGGGAGACCCAGTACTTC	CASSLGLAWETQYF	TRBJ2-5	TRBD2	14	.	TRBV5-5
TGTGCCAGCAGTGAGGGCCATCCCCAGGATACGCAGTATTTT	CASSEGHPQDTQYF	TRBJ2-3	.	14	few	TRBV6-4
TGTGCCAGCAGCCTGGACAGGGGGAACGAGCAGTACTTC	CASSLDRGNEQYF	TRBJ2-7	TRBD1	13	.	TRBV11-2
TGTGCCAGCAGCTCCGCCGGGACAGGGAATGCTGAAGCTTTCTTT	CASSSAGTGNAEAFF	TRBJ1-1	TRBD1	15	once	TRBV5-6
TGTGCCAGCAGCCAGCGGACAGGAAAAATTGTGGATGGCTACACCTTC	CASSQRTGKIVDGYTF	TRBJ1-2	TRBD1	16	.	TRBV4-2
TGTGCCAGCAGCTTAGTTCTAGCGGGGGGATACGAGCAGTACTTC	CASSLVLAGGYEQYF	TRBJ2-7	TRBD2	15	.	TRBV11-2
TGTGCCAGCAGCCTAGGACAGAGTAGCAATCAGCCCCAGCATTTT	CASSLGQSSNQPQHF	TRBJ1-5	.	15	.	TRBV4-2
TGTGCCAGCAGTGAAGTAGTAGAGACAGGCGTCGGTGGCTACACCTTC	CASSEVVETGVGGYTF	TRBJ1-2	.	16	once	TRBV2
TGTGCCAGCTCACCCCGGACGGGGAGCTCCTACGAGCAGTACTTC	CASSPRTGSSYEQYF	TRBJ2-7	.	15	.	TRBV18
TGTGCCAGTAGTAGGGGACAGGGAGGAGATACGCAGTATTTT	CASSRGQGGDTQYF	TRBJ2-3	TRBD1	14	.	TRBV19
TGTGCCAGCAGCCCCCCGGGGGCCTACGAGCAGTACTTC	CASSPPGAYEQYF	TRBJ2-7	.	13	.	TRBV7-9
TGTGCCAGCAGCCCGGGACAGGGGTTAGGCTCCTACGAGCAGTACTTC	CASSPGQGLGSYEQYF	TRBJ2-7	TRBD1	16	.	TRBV5-8
TGTGCCAGCAGCCGGACTAGCGGGGGGAGGGATACGCAGTATTTT	CASSRTSGGRDTQYF	TRBJ2-3	TRBD2	15	.	TRBV4-2
TGTGCCAGCTCACCACCTAGCCAGGGGGGAATTGGTGAAGCTTTCTTT	CASSPPSQGGIGEAFF	TRBJ1-1	TRBD1	16	.	TRBV18
TGTGCCAGCAGCTTCAACAGGGAGAACACTGAAGCTTTCTTT	CASSFNRENTEAFF	TRBJ1-1	.	14	.	TRBV7-3
TGTGCCAGCAGTTCACCCGCGGGGCGACGCGTTAATTCACCCCTCCACTTT	CASSSPAGRRVNSPLHF	TRBJ1-6	.	17	.	TRBV28
TGTGCCAGCAGCGCGGGACCCCGAGGGTACTATGGCTACACCTTC	CASSAGPRGYYGYTF	TRBJ1-2	.	15	.	TRBV7-2
TGTGCCAGCAGCCCGGACAGGGACTCCTACGAGCAGTACTTC	CASSPDRDSYEQYF	TRBJ2-7	TRBD1	14	.	TRBV6-5
TGTGCCAGCAGCCGGGGCGGGGGAGCACAGAATGAGCAGTTCTTC	CASSRGGGAQNEQFF	TRBJ2-1	TRBD2	15	.	TRBV7-9
TGTGCCAGTAGTCTCGGACTCCGACTAGCCAAAAACATTCAGTACTTC	CASSLGLRLAKNIQYF	TRBJ2-4	.	16	.	TRBV19
TGTGCCACCAGCAGAGATCCGCGGAACTCTGGAAACACCATATATTTT	CATSRDPRNSGNTIYF	TRBJ1-3	.	16	.	TRBV15
TGTGCCAGTAGTATAGCCCTTCTGGCCAGGGGTCAAGAGACCCAGTACTTC	CASSIALLARGQETQYF	TRBJ2-5	.	17	.	TRBV19
TGCGCCAGCAGCTTGGGGCTACAGGGCTCCTACGAGCAGTACTTC	CASSLGLQGSYEQYF	TRBJ2-7	.	15	.	TRBV5-1
TGTGCCAGCAGCACGCCCCGGCGGGGCGGGGGGGAACGCAATGAGCAGTTCTTC	CASSTPRRGGGERNEQFF	TRBJ2-1	TRBD2	18	.	TRBV7-9
TGCGCCAGCAGCGGAGGGACTACTACCTACGAGCAGTACTTC	CASSGGTTTYEQYF	TRBJ2-7	TRBD2	14	.	TRBV5-1
TGTGCCAGCAGTTCGGTGACAGGGGGCCGCACCGGGGAGCTGTTTTTT	CASSSVTGGRTGELFF	TRBJ2-2	TRBD1	16	.	TRBV6-5